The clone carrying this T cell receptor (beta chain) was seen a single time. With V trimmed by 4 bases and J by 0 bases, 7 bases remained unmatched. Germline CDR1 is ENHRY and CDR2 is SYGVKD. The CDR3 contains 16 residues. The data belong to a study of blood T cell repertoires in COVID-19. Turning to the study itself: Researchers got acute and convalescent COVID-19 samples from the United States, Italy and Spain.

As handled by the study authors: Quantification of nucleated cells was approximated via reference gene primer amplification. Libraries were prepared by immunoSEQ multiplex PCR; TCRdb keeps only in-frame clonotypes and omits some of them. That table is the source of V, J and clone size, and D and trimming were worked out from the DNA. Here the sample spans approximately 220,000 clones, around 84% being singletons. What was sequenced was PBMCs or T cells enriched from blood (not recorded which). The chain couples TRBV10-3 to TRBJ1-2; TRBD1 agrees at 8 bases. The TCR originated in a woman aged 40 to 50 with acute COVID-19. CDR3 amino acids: CAISVGQGRANYGYTF. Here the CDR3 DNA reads TGTGCCATCAGTGTCGGACAGGGCCGAGCTAACTATGGCTACACCTTC.